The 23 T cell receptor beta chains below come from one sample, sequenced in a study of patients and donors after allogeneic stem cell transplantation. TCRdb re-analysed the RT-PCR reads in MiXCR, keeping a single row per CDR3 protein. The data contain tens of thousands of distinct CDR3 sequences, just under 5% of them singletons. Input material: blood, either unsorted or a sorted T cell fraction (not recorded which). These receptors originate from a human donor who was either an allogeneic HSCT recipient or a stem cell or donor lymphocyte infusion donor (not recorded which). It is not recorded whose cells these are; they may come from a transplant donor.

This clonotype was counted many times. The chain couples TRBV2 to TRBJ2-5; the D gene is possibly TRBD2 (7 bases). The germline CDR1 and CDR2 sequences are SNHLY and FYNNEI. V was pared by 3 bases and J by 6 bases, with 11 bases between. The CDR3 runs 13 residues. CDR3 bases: TGTGCCAGCAGTGAGGGGGGGCTGAAGACCCAGTACTTC. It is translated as CASSEGGLKTQYF.

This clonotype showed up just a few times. The CDR3 DNA sequence: TGCAGTGCTAGTCCGCTAGCGGGAATCAATGAGCAGTTCTTC. Amino acid sequence: CSASPLAGINEQFF. V gene TRBV20-1 combines with J gene TRBJ2-1, with TRBD2 matching 9 bases. V lost 3 bases and J lost 6; bases outside the gene matches: 6. Per the germline V gene, CDR1 is DFQATT and CDR2 is SNEGSKA (reference sequence). The CDR3 has 14 residues.

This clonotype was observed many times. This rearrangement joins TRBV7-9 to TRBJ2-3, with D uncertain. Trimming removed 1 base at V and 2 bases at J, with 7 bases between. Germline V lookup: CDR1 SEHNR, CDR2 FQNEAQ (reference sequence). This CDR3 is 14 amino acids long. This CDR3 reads CASSLEGNTDTQYF. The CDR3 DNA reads TGTGCCAGCAGCTTAGAGGGCAACACAGATACGCAGTATTTT.

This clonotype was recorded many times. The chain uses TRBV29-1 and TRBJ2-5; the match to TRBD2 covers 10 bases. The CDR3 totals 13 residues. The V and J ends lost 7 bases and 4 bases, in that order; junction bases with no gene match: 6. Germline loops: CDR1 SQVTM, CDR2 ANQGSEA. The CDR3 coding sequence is TGCAGCGCCGTCCTAGCGGGAGCAGAGACCCAGTACTTC. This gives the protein CSAVLAGAETQYF. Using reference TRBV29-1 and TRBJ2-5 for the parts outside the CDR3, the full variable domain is SAVISQKPSRDICQRGTSLTIQCQVDSQVTMMFWYRQQPGQSLTLIATANQGSEATYESGFVIDKFPISRPNLTFSTLTVSNMSPEDSSIYLCSAVLAGAETQYFGPGTRLLVL.

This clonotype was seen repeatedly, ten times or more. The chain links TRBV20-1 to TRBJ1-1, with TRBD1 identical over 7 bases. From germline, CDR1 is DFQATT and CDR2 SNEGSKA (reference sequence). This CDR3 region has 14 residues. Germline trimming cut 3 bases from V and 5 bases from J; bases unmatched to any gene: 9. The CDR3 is CSASHRGRSTEAFF. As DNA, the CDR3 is TGCAGTGCTAGCCACAGGGGAAGAAGTACTGAAGCTTTCTTT.

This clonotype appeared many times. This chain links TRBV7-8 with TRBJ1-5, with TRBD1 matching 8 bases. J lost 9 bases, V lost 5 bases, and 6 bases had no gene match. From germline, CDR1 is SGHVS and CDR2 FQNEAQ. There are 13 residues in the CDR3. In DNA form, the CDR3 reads TGTGCCAGCAGCGTTACAGGGGGACCGCCCCAGCATTTT. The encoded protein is CASSVTGGPPQHF.

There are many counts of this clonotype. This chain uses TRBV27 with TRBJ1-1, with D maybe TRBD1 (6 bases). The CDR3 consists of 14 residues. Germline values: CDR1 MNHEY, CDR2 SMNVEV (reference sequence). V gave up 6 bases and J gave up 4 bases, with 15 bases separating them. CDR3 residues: CASRKGGDGTEAFF. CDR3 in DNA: TGTGCCAGCAGGAAAGGGGGGGATGGCACTGAAGCTTTCTTT.

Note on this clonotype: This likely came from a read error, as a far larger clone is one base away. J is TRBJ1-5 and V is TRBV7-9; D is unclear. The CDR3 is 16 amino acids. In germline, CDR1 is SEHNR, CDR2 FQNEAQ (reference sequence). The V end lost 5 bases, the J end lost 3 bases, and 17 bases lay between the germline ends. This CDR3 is CASSRVPPEANQPQHF. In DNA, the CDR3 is TGTGCCAGCAGCAGAGTCCCCCCTGAGGCCAATCAGCCCCAGCATTTT.

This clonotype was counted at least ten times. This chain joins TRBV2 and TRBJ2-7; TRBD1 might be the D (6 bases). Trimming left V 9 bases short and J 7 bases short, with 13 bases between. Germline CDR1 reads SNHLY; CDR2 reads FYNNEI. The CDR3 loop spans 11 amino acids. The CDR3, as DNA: TGTGCCAGTAAGGATACAGGGGAGCAGTACTTC. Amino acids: CASKDTGEQYF. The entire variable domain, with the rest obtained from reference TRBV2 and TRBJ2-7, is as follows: EPEVTQTPSHQVTQMGQEVILRCVPISNHLYFYWYRQILGQKVEFLVSFYNNEISEKSEIFDDQFSVERPDGSNFTLKIRSTKLEDSAMYFCASKDTGEQYFGPGTRLTVT.

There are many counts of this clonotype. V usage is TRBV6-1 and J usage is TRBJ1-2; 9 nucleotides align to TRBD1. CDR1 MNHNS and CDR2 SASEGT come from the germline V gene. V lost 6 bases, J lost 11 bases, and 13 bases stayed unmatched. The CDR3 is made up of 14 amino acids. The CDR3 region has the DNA TGTGCCAGCAGCCGCCCGGGACAGGGTTTTGAGTACACCTTC. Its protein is CASSRPGQGFEYTF.

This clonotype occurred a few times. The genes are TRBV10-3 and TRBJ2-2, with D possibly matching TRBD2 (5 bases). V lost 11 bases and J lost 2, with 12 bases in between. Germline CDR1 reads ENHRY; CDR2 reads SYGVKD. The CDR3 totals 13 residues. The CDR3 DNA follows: TGTGCCCTAAAGGACTCTAACACCGGGGAGCTGTTTTTT. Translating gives CALKDSNTGELFF.

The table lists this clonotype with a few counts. CDR3 protein: CASSDWSGNTIYF. The CDR3 nucleotides read TGTGCCAGCAGTGATTGGTCTGGAAACACCATATATTTT. This sequence joins TRBV12-3 or TRBV12-4 and TRBJ1-3; no firm D call. The length of the CDR3 is 13 residues. The V end was cut by 5 bases, the J end by 1 base, with 6 bases between.

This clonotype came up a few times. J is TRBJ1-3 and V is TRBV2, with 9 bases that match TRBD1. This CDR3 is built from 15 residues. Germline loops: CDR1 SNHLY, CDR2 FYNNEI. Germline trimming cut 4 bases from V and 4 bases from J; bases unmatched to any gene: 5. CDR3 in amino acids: CASSGNRGRGNTIYF. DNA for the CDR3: TGTGCCAGCAGTGGGAACAGGGGGCGAGGAAACACCATATATTTT.

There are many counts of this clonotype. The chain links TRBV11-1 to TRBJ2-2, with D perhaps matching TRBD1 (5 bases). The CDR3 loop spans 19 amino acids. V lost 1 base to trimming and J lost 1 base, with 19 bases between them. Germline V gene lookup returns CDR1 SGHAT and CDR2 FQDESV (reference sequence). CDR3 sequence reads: CASSLGTLKILLNTGELFF. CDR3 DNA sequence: TGTGCCAGCAGCTTAGGGACACTGAAAATCCTCCTGAACACCGGGGAGCTGTTTTTT.

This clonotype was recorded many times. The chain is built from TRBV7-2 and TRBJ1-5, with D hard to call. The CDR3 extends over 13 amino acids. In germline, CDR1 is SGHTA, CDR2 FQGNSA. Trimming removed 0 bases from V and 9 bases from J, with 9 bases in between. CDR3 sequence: CASSLARSRPQHF. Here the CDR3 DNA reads TGTGCCAGCAGCTTAGCGCGGAGTCGGCCCCAGCATTTT.

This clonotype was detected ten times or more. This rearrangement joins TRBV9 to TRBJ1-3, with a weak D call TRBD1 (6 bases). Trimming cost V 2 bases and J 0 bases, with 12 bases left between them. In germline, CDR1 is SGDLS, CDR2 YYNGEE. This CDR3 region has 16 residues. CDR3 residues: CASSVGGQSSGNTIYF. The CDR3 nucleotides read TGTGCCAGCAGCGTGGGCGGACAGAGCTCTGGAAACACCATATATTTT.

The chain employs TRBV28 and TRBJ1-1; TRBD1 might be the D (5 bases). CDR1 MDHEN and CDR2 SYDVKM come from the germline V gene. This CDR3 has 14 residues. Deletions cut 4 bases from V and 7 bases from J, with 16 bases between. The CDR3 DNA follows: TGTGCCAGCAGTTCCCTTGGGGCCCTCAATGAAGCTTTCTTT. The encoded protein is CASSSLGALNEAFF.

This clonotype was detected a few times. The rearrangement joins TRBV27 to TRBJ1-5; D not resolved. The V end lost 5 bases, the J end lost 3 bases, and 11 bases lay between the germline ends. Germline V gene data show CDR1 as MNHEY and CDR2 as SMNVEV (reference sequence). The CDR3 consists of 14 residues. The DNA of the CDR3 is TGTGCCAGCAGTACTTCCCCGGACAATCAGCCCCAGCATTTT. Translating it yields CASSTSPDNQPQHF.

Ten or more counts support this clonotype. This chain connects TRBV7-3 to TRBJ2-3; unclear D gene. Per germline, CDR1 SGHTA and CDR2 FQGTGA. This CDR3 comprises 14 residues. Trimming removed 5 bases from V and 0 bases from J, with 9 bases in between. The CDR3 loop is CASSPGRSTDTQYF. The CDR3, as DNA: TGTGCCAGCAGCCCCGGACGCAGCACAGATACGCAGTATTTT.

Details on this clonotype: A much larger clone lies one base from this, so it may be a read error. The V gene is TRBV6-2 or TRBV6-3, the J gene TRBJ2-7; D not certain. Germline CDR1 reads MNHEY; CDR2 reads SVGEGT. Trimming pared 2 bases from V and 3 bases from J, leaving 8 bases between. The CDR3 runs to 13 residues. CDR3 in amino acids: CASSYTACYEQYF. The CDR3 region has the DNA TGTGCCAGCAGTTACACAGCCTGCTACGAGCAGTACTTC.

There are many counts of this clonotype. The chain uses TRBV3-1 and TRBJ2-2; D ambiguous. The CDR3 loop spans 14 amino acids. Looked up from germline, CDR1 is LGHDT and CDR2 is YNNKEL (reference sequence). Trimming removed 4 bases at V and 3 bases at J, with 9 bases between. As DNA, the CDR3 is TGTGCCAGCAGCCCCTACAGTGACACCGGGGAGCTGTTTTTT. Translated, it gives CASSPYSDTGELFF.

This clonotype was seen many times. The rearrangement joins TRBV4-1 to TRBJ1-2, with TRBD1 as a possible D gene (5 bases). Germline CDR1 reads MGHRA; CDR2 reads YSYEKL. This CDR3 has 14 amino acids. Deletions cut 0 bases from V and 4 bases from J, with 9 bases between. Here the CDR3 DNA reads TGCGCCAGCAGCCAAGATGAGGGGACCTATGGCTACACCTTC. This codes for CASSQDEGTYGYTF.

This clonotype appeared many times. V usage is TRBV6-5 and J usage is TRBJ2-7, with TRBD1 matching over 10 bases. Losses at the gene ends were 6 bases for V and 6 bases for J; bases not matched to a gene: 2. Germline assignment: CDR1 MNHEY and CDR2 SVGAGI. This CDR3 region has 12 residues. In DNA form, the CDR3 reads TGTGCCAGCAGGAGGACAGGGGGCGAGCAGTACTTC. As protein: CASRRTGGEQYF.